The 9 T cell receptor beta chains in this list originate from one sample, sequenced in a study of T-cell reconstitution after alpha-beta-depleted transplantation in children. Unique molecular identifiers were used in preparing the TCRbeta library. TCRdb re-called the PCR reads through MiXCR, storing one row per CDR3 protein. The data contain about 640,000 distinct CDR3 sequences, 15% to 20% of them seen just once; the ten biggest clones take up approximately 1%. Sequencing used PBMCs from the stem cell graft donor, obtained from the stem cell graft. Source of these receptors: a human donor who donated a stem cell graft to a child with acute myeloid leukemia.

The chain couples TRBV15 to TRBJ2-7, with TRBD1 matching over 10 bases. The CDR3 spans 15 residues. V was pared by 9 bases and J by 3 bases, with 11 bases of the junction left unmatched. Per germline, CDR1 LNHNV and CDR2 YYDKDF (reference sequence). The CDR3 bases are TGTGCCACTACCCTCCGGACAGGGGGACTCTACGAGCAGTACTTC. Residues: CATTLRTGGLYEQYF.

This chain joins TRBV7-9 and TRBJ2-5; 10 bases map to TRBD1. After removal of 4 bases from V and 3 bases from J, the junction contained 5 bases not matched to a gene. CDR3 length equals 15 residues. The germline CDR1 and CDR2 sequences are SEHNR and FQNEAQ (reference sequence). The CDR3 sequence is CASSWDRGSEETQYF. CDR3 nucleotide sequence: TGTGCCAGCAGCTGGGACAGGGGAAGCGAAGAGACCCAGTACTTC. The full variable domain, its missing parts supplied by reference TRBV7-9 and TRBJ2-5, is DTGVSQNPRHKITKRGQNVTFRCDPISEHNRLYWYRQTLGQGPEFLTYFQNEAQLEKSRLLSDRFSAERPKGSFSTLEIQRTEQGDSAMYLCASSWDRGSEETQYFGPGTRLLVL.

The V and J genes are TRBV12-3 or TRBV12-4 and TRBJ2-5; perhaps TRBD2 as D (6 bases). This CDR3 has 17 residues. V was shortened by 5 bases and J by 2 bases, with 21 bases between the two germline ends. The CDR3, as DNA: TGTGCCAGCAGTCTCCCCATCGCGGGACCCTCACAAGAGACCCAGTACTTC. It codes for CASSLPIAGPSQETQYF.

There are many counts of this clonotype. V gene TRBV12-3 or TRBV12-4 combines with J gene TRBJ1-1; the D gene is possibly TRBD1 (6 bases). Trimming took off 5 bases at V and 6 bases at J, with 16 bases between the two ends. This CDR3 contains 14 residues. CDR3 coding DNA: TGTGCCAGCAGTCACGACCCCGGACAGCCTGAAGCTTTCTTT. Translation gives CASSHDPGQPEAFF.

This clonotype has at least ten counts. In nucleotides, the CDR3 is TGCAGTGCTAGCCGGGGGCCGGGCACTGAAGCTTTCTTT. It encodes CSASRGPGTEAFF. The chain carries TRBV20-1 and TRBJ1-1; D is perhaps TRBD1 (6 bases). V lost 3 bases, J lost 4 bases, and 12 bases lay in between. CDR1 and CDR2 from the germline V gene are DFQATT and SNEGSKA (reference sequence). The CDR3 loop spans 13 amino acids.

This clonotype was seen a few times. V is TRBV12-3 or TRBV12-4 and J is TRBJ2-5, with D tentatively TRBD1 (6 bases). CDR3 length: 12 residues. With 8 bases removed from V and 6 bases from J, the gap between germline ends came to 13 bases. CDR3: CASSGVLKTQYF. CDR3 in DNA: TGTGCCAGCTCAGGGGTTCTGAAGACCCAGTACTTC.

This clonotype was picked up many times. The chain employs TRBV20-1 and TRBJ2-1, with 10 bases lining up with TRBD1. CDR3 length: 16 residues. The germline gives CDR1 DFQATT, CDR2 SNEGSKA (reference sequence). Losses at the gene ends were 3 bases for V and 3 bases for J; bases not matched to a gene: 8. CDR3 loop: CSASPLGQGDYNEQFF. The CDR3 DNA is TGCAGTGCTAGCCCCCTCGGACAGGGGGACTACAATGAGCAGTTCTTC.

This clonotype was counted ten times or more. The V and J genes are TRBV25-1 and TRBJ2-5; D call uncertain. The CDR3 totals 12 residues. Trimming took off 2 bases at V and 5 bases at J, with 6 bases between the two ends. Germline CDR1 MGHDK, CDR2 SYGVNS. CDR3 bases: TGTGCCAGCAGTGAAAGTAGGGAGACCCAGTACTTC. It is translated as CASSESRETQYF.

This clonotype was seen at least ten times. This sequence joins TRBV20-1 and TRBJ1-2, with unresolved D. This CDR3 contains 15 residues. Germline V gene lookup returns CDR1 DFQATT and CDR2 SNEGSKA (reference sequence). V lost 3 bases and J 3 bases, leaving 17 bases between the germline ends. CDR3 region: CSASRARKDYYGYTF. DNA of the CDR3: TGCAGTGCTAGTAGGGCGAGAAAGGACTACTATGGCTACACCTTC.